The source of this TCR beta chain is a study of T cells in tuberculosis. Background on the study: Within 7 days of starting treatment, or before, PBMC were stored.

Notes on this clone: Its specificity is not known.

Sequencing was performed with immunoSEQ multiplex PCR; in TCRdb, only in-frame clones are kept and a portion is missing. The sample lists about 22,000 clones, around 85% occurring once. Study-level points and caveats: Active tuberculosis cases were adults; controls were adolescents. Smaller distances to GMM-specific TCRs suggested their expansion in active tuberculosis.

Time point indicated: new active TB diagnosis, blood taken before or within 7 days of starting treatment. HIV-seronegative South African adults aged 18 years or older had newly diagnosed active tuberculosis. This sequence originates from an adult with tuberculosis. Sequenced here: PBMCs, sampled at tuberculosis diagnosis.

The CDR3 DNA sequence: TGCGCCAGCAGCCATCCCACAGGTGAAGAGGGCACAGATACGCAGTATTTT. Encoded protein: CASSHPTGEEGTDTQYF. V gene TRBV4-3 combines with J gene TRBJ2-3, with a possible D match to TRBD1 (5 bases). The CDR3 consists of 17 residues. V lost 3 bases and J 1 base, leaving 17 bases between the germline ends. From germline, CDR1 is LGHNA and CDR2 YSLEER.